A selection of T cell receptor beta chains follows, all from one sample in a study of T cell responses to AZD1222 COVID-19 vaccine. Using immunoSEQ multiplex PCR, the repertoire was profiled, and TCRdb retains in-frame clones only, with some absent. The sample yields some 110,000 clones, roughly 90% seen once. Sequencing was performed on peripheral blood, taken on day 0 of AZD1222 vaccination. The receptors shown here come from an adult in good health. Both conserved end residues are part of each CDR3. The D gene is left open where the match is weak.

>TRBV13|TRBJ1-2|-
CASSFRGHNYGYTF
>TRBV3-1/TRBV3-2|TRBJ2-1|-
CASGTGSEQFF
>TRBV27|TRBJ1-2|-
CASSLLDGGTGGYTF
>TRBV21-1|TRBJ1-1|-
CASSKSRGDAMNTEAFF
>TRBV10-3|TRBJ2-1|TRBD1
CAIRGQGGSNEQFF
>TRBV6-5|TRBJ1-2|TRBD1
CASTGGQGFYGYTF
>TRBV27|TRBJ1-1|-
CASLGPEGAFF
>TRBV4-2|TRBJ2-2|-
CASSVKRNTGELFF
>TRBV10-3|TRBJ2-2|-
CAISEKGASTGELFF
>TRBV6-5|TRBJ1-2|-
CASSSTGHGYGYTF
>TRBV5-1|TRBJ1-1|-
CASSLDSTYTEAFF
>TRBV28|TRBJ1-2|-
CASSTYVGLPYGYTF
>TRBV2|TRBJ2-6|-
CASSDPSGANVLTF
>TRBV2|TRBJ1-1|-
CASSDGYVKNTEAFF
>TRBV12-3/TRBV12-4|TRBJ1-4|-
CASTPGEKLFF
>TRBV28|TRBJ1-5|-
CATQGRSNQPQHF
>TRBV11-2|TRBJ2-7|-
CASSFPGVEQYF
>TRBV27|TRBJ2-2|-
CASSLKGGTVNTGELFF
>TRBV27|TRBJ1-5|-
CASRSAALVGQPQHF
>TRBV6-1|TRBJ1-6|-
CASSDEGGRSPLHF
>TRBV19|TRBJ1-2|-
CASRLTGPQGYTF
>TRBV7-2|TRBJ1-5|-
CASSRQLDQPQHF
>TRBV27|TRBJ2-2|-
CASRTANTGELFF
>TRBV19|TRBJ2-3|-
CASSIHSRDTQYF
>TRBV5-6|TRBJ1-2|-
CASSLSGSNYGYTF
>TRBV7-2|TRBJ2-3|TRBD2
CASRRTLAGNTDTQYF
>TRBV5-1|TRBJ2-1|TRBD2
CASSPGLAGGGLEQFF
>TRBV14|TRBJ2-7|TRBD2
CASSQARGLAGGGEQYF
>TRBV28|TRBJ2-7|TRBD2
CASSQTGGLSTYEQYF
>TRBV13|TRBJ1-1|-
CASSLGWGNTEAFF
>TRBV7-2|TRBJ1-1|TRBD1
CASSLQTGMAEAFF
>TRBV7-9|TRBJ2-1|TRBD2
CASSSNRLAGSYNEQFF
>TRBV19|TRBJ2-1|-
CASSTQYGDGGEQFF
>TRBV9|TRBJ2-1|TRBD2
CASRGSGGLYNEQFF
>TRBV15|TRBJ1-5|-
CATSKEVFAGYHF
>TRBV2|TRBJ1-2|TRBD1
CASSGQGSDYGYTF
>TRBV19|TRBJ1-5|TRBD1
CASSREQGARYQPQHF
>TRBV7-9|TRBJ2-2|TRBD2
CASSQPSGETNTGELFF
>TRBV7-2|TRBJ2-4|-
CASSSQTGTANIQYF
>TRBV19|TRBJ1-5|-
CASTTTEFSNQPQHF
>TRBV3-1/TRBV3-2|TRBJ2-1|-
CASSQDGGQYNEQFF
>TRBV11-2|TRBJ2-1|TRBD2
CASSLSPWGGSSYNEQFF
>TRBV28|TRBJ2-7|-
CASSSGSYEQYF
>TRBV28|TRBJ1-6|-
CASSLQGPSLHF
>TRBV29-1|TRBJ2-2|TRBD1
CSVGQVNTGELFF
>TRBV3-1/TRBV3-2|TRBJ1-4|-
CASSQDLAGVQEKLFF